This is a list of T cell receptor beta chains from one sample in a study of post-analysis software for immune sequencing data. One entry per CDR3 protein results from TCRdb running MiXCR on the PCR reads. The sample holds about 760,000 distinct CDR3 sequences; about 27% are singletons and the top ten take roughly 0.54%. The sample taken for sequencing was blood. The receptors here all came from a girl aged 10-17 years with multiple sclerosis. Both conserved end residues are part of each CDR3. Each record gives: V gene, J gene, clone size, D gene, CDR3 DNA, CDR3 protein. The D gene is left open where the match is weak. Rows give clone size only sometimes, using once, few, many, or a class for an expanded clone.

TRBV4-3	TRBJ1-1	.	.	TGCGCCAGCAGCCCGGGGGCAGGGACACTGAACACTGAAGCTTTCTTT	CASSPGAGTLNTEAFF
TRBV12-3/TRBV12-4	TRBJ1-5	.	.	TGTGCCAGCAGTTTAAGGGATCCCAATCAGCCCCAGCATTTT	CASSLRDPNQPQHF
TRBV10-3	TRBJ2-3	.	.	TGTGCCATCACAGGGGACACAGATACGCAGTATTTT	CAITGDTDTQYF
TRBV7-9	TRBJ2-1	.	TRBD2	TGTGCCACGGGGACTAGTGGACTCCATGAGCAGTTCTTC	CATGTSGLHEQFF
TRBV7-2	TRBJ2-5	many	.	TGTGCCAGCAGCCCCGTCAGGGGCGGCCAAGAGACCCAGTACTTC	CASSPVRGGQETQYF
TRBV6-2/TRBV6-3	TRBJ2-1	few	.	TGTGCCAGCAGTTATGAAGCGGCCAGCTCCTACAATGAGCAGTTCTTC	CASSYEAASSYNEQFF
TRBV13	TRBJ1-2	few	.	TGTGCCAGCAGCATAGAGGGGGGGAGGCCAAACTATGGCTACACCTTC	CASSIEGGRPNYGYTF
TRBV2	TRBJ2-3	.	.	TGTGCCAGCAGTCGCACCTTTAGCACAGATACGCAGTATTTT	CASSRTFSTDTQYF
TRBV15	TRBJ1-1	few	.	TGTGCCACCAGCAGTAGACAGGTGAACACTGAAGCTTTCTTT	CATSSRQVNTEAFF
TRBV5-1	TRBJ2-3	.	.	TGCGCCAGCAGCCCCGGGACAGAGGCCGGGAGGGGTAGTCTGGATACGCAGTATTTT	CASSPGTEAGRGSLDTQYF
TRBV7-2	TRBJ2-7	few	TRBD2	TGTGCCAGCAGTTCTTTTACTAGCGGGTACGAGCAGTACTTC	CASSSFTSGYEQYF
TRBV13	TRBJ1-1	.	.	TGTGCCAGCAGCTTACGAGGTCGGGTCACTGAAGCTTTCTTT	CASSLRGRVTEAFF
TRBV20-1	TRBJ1-2	.	.	TGCAGTGCTTGGGGAGGGGCCGGATCTGGCTACACCTTC	CSAWGGAGSGYTF
TRBV7-2	TRBJ2-1	.	.	TGTGCCAGCAGGCAAGACGGGGGTAGCCGGGGAGAGTTCTTC	CASRQDGGSRGEFF
TRBV11-2	TRBJ1-4	.	TRBD1	TGTGCCAGCAGCTTGGACAGGGGGTGGCGGGAAAAACTGTTTTTT	CASSLDRGWREKLFF
TRBV3-1	TRBJ2-1	many	.	TGTGCCAGCAGTCTAACCTACAATGAGCAGTTCTTC	CASSLTYNEQFF
TRBV12-3/TRBV12-4	TRBJ2-5	.	TRBD2	TGTGCCAGCACCGACTTTCCCGGGACTAGCTTCACGGAGACCCAGTACTTC	CASTDFPGTSFTETQYF
TRBV6-6	TRBJ1-4	.	TRBD1	TGTGCCAGCAGAGGGACAGGGGGTCGTGGTGAAAAACTGTTTTTT	CASRGTGGRGEKLFF
TRBV20-1	TRBJ2-7	.	TRBD2	TGCAGTGCTAGAGGCGAAGCGGGAGCGCGGTACGAGCAGTACTTC	CSARGEAGARYEQYF
TRBV18	TRBJ1-4	.	.	TGTGCCAGCTCACCGCATCATGGGGCCGAAAAACTGTTTTTT	CASSPHHGAEKLFF
TRBV6-5	TRBJ2-5	few	TRBD1	TGTGCCAGCAGCGGGACAGGTGCTCAAGAGACCCAGTACTTC	CASSGTGAQETQYF
TRBV5-1	TRBJ1-1	.	.	TGCGCCAGCAGCTGGGTTTATGGGGCGGCGAGTACTGAAGCTTTCTTT	CASSWVYGAASTEAFF
TRBV20-1	TRBJ2-5	.	.	TGCCTCAGCGGGCCAATATCACAAGAGACCCAGTACTTC	CLSGPISQETQYF
TRBV7-2	TRBJ2-3	.	TRBD2	TGTGCCAGCAGCTTTTCTGCGGGAGGCAACACAGATACGCAGTATTTT	CASSFSAGGNTDTQYF
TRBV24-1	TRBJ2-1	few	TRBD2	TGTGCCACCAGTGACCTAGCGGGAGGGCCGTTGAATGAGCAGTTCTTC	CATSDLAGGPLNEQFF
TRBV4-3	TRBJ2-3	many	TRBD1	TGCGCCAGCAGCCAACAACAGGGGACGGTGGATACGCAGTATTTT	CASSQQQGTVDTQYF
TRBV6-1	TRBJ1-4	few	.	TGTGCCAGCAGGAGAATTACAGCTAATGAAAAACTGTTTTTT	CASRRITANEKLFF
TRBV5-1	TRBJ2-1	.	TRBD2	TGCGCCAGCAGCTTGGTAGCGGGGGTCCTGAACAATGAGCAGTTCTTC	CASSLVAGVLNNEQFF
TRBV7-2	TRBJ2-7	.	.	TGTGCCAGCAGCTTCCCCGACTGCCTGCGTTGTTACGAGCAGTACTTC	CASSFPDCLRCYEQYF
TRBV12-3/TRBV12-4	TRBJ1-6	few	.	TGTGCCAGCGGCCCGAGGGAGCGTAATTCACCCCTCCACTTT	CASGPRERNSPLHF
TRBV24-1	TRBJ2-5	.	.	TGTGCCACCAGATCTGGAGAGACCCAGTACTTC	CATRSGETQYF
TRBV9	TRBJ2-7	.	.	TGTGCCAGCAGCGTAGGGGGCAGCGTCTACGAGCAGTACTTC	CASSVGGSVYEQYF
TRBV9	TRBJ2-7	few	TRBD2	TGTGCCAGCAGCGTAGGGGCGGGAGAAGGCTACGAGCAGTACTTC	CASSVGAGEGYEQYF
TRBV28	TRBJ1-5	few	.	TGTGCCAGCGCGGGGACAACCTATCAGCCCCAGCATTTT	CASAGTTYQPQHF
TRBV7-2	TRBJ1-1	few	.	TGTGCCAGCAGCTCCATAAACACTGAAGCTTTCTTT	CASSSINTEAFF
TRBV4-3	TRBJ2-3	few	.	TGCGCCAGCAGCCTCCGGGACCTAGGTGGGACAGATACGCAGTATTTT	CASSLRDLGGTDTQYF
TRBV10-3	TRBJ2-6	few	.	TGTGCCATCAGTCATGACCCCTCCGGAGGGGCCAACGTCCTGACTTTC	CAISHDPSGGANVLTF
TRBV6-5	TRBJ2-1	few	.	TGTGCCAGCAGTTACCGAGGCCCGGAAAGGCAGTTCTTC	CASSYRGPERQFF
TRBV9	TRBJ1-5	.	.	TGTGCCAGCAGCGTAGGGCCAGGGAACAGCAATCAGCCCCAGCATTTT	CASSVGPGNSNQPQHF
TRBV20-1	TRBJ2-7	.	TRBD2	TGCAGTGCTAGACCACTAGCGGGGCCGGTCGAGCAGTACTTC	CSARPLAGPVEQYF